This entry features one T cell receptor (beta chain) sequence. Data came from immunoSEQ multiplex PCR; TCRdb stores just in-frame clones and leaves some out. The data contain fewer than 65,000 clones, 80% to 95% of them seen just once; the ten biggest clones take up roughly 0.4%. This specimen comes from a study of T cell changes during pregnancy in multiple sclerosis. The CDR3 consists of 15 residues. V lost 4 bases and J lost 7, with 19 bases in between. CDR1 and CDR2 (germline): MNHEY, SVGAGI. This chain links TRBV6-5 with TRBJ1-1; possibly TRBD1 for D (6 bases). This sequence was found in a female donor with multiple sclerosis, enrolled in a pregnancy study. Sequencing used CD4+ T cells from peripheral blood mononuclear cells, obtained after pregnancy. The CDR3 sequence is CASSSVDRTSGEAFF. The CDR3, as DNA: TGTGCCAGCAGTTCCGTCGACAGGACATCGGGTGAAGCTTTCTTT.